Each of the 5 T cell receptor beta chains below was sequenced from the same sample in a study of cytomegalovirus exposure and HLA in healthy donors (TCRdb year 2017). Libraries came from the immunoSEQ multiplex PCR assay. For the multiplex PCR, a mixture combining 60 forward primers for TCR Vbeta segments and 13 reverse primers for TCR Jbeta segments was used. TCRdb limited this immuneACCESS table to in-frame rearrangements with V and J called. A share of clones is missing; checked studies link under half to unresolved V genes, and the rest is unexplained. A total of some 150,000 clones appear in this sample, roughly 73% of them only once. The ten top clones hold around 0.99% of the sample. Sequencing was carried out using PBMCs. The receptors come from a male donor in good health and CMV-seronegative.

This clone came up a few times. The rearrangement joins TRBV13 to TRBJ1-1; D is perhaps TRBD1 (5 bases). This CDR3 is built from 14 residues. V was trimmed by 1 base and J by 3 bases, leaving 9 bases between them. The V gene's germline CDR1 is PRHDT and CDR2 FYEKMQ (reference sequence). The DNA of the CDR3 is TGTGCCAGCAGCTTAGCCGACAGCTACACTGAAGCTTTCTTT. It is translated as CASSLADSYTEAFF.

The CDR3 is CASSPSDRGSHEQYF. CDR3 bases: TGTGCCAGCAGCCCATCGGACAGGGGATCCCACGAGCAGTACTTC. J is TRBJ2-5 and V is TRBV27; 9 nucleotides agree with TRBD1. The J call is uncertain, as TRBJ2-7 better fits the DNA end. Per germline, CDR1 MNHEY and CDR2 SMNVEV (reference sequence). The CDR3 runs to 15 residues.

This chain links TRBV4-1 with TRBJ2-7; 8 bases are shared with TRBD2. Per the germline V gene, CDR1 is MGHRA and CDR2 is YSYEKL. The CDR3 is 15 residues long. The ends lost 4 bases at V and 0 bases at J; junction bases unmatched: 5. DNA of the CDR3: TGCGCCAGCAGCCCCGCGGGGGGCAGCTCCTACGAGCAGTACTTC. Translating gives CASSPAGGSSYEQYF.

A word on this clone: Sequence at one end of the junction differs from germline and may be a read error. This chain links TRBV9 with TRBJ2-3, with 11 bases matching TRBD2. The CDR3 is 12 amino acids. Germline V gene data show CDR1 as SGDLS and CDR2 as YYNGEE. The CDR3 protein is CASSITSGGPHF. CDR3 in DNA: TGTGCCAGCAGCATCACTAGCGGGGGCCCGCATTTT.

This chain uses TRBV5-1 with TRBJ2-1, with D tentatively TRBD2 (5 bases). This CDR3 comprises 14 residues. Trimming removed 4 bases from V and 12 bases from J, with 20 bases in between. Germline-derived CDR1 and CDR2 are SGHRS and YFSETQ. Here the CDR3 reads CASSLKDSPFGQFF. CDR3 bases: TGCGCCAGCAGCCTTAAGGACTCTCCCTTCGGGCAGTTCTTC.